The text below deals with one T cell receptor beta chain. The V gene lost 1 base and the J gene lost 4 bases, with 14 bases spanning the gap. Germline values: CDR1 LGHNA, CDR2 YSLEER. The CDR3 sequence is 15 residues long. The entry originates in a study of identifying expanded T cells in peripheral blood. Only in-frame clones appear in the TCRdb table, and some are missing; sequencing was by immunoSEQ multiplex PCR. The sample carries around 100,000 clones, approximately 88% recorded once. V and J are TRBV4-3 and TRBJ2-7; no clear D. The sequenced material came from blood. The source of this sequence is a person aged 18 to 70 in good health. CDR3 nucleotide sequence: TGCGCCAGCAGCCAAGGATCCCTAGGTGTTTACGAGCAGTACTTC. Translation gives CASSQGSLGVYEQYF.